This TCR beta chain was captured by sequencing in a study of OX40 agonist ivuxolimab in advanced cancers. Whole-study results and caveats: CD8+ T cells were the subset that, on average, had more expanded clones than CD4+.

Sequenced by immunoSEQ multiplex PCR; TCRdb stores in-frame clones only, minus some. The sample lists approximately 100,000 clones, roughly 94% seen once, with 0.51% in the top ten. Autoimmune disease history or systemic immunosuppression disqualified patients. Points on this clone: No antigen is known for it.

V was clipped by 2 bases and J by 7 bases, with 11 bases between them. CDR1 is MNHEY and CDR2 is SMNVEV in the germline V gene (reference sequence). CDR3 length: 14 residues. The TCR was taken from an adult with an advanced solid tumor such as melanoma, head and neck, liver or kidney cancer. The chain links TRBV27 to TRBJ1-4, with D hard to call. Sequencing was performed on CD4+ or CD8+ T cells sorted from blood, taken in a trial of the OX40 agonist ivuxolimab. The CDR3, as DNA: TGTGCCAGCAGTTTACGGGCAGGTATTGAAAAACTGTTTTTT. This gives the protein CASSLRAGIEKLFF.